These T cell receptor beta chains were read from a single sample in a study of T cells of healthy individuals. TCRdb independently ran MiXCR on the 5' RACE reads; one entry per CDR3 protein. The table shows 40,000 to 65,000 distinct CDR3 sequences, with roughly 15% occurring only once. The receptors here all came from a human donor in good health. CDR3s include the opening cysteine and the closing phenylalanine or tryptophan. The D gene is left open where the match is weak. Rows give clone size only sometimes, using once, few, many, or a class for an expanded clone.

v_gene: TRBV12-3/TRBV12-4; d_gene: TRBD2; j_gene: TRBJ2-3; abundance: -; CDR3aa: CASSFRGGAASDTQYF; CDR3nt: TGTGCCAGCAGTTTTCGGGGGGGCGCAGCGTCAGATACGCAGTATTTT
v_gene: TRBV5-1; d_gene: -; j_gene: TRBJ1-6; abundance: -; CDR3aa: CASSLNWDSPLHF; CDR3nt: TGCGCCAGCAGCTTAAATTGGGATTCACCCCTCCACTTT
v_gene: TRBV2; d_gene: TRBD1; j_gene: TRBJ2-3; abundance: many; CDR3aa: CASRRTGGSTDTQYF; CDR3nt: TGTGCCAGCAGGAGGACAGGGGGCTCGACAGATACGCAGTATTTT
v_gene: TRBV18; d_gene: -; j_gene: TRBJ1-6; abundance: many; CDR3aa: CASSSNEVPNSPLHF; CDR3nt: TGTGCCAGCTCATCAAATGAGGTCCCGAATTCACCCCTCCACTTT
v_gene: TRBV20-1; d_gene: -; j_gene: TRBJ1-1; abundance: many; CDR3aa: CSARVVNTEAFF; CDR3nt: TGCAGTGCTAGAGTCGTGAACACTGAAGCTTTCTTT
v_gene: TRBV30; d_gene: -; j_gene: TRBJ2-5; abundance: -; CDR3aa: CAWSVGVGVETQYF; CDR3nt: TGTGCCTGGAGTGTGGGGGTCGGGGTTGAGACCCAGTACTTC
v_gene: TRBV20-1; d_gene: -; j_gene: TRBJ2-3; abundance: many; CDR3aa: CSANFLRKSTDTQYF; CDR3nt: TGCAGTGCTAATTTTCTCAGGAAAAGCACAGATACGCAGTATTTT
v_gene: TRBV10-2; d_gene: -; j_gene: TRBJ1-2; abundance: -; CDR3aa: CASSVSGRTQDYTF; CDR3nt: TGCGCCAGCAGTGTCTCCGGACGGACCCAGGACTACACCTTC
v_gene: TRBV24-1; d_gene: -; j_gene: TRBJ1-1; abundance: -; CDR3aa: CATSDLRGAAFF; CDR3nt: TGTGCCACCAGTGATTTGAGGGGGGCAGCTTTCTTT
v_gene: TRBV5-8; d_gene: TRBD1; j_gene: TRBJ2-5; abundance: -; CDR3aa: CASSRTGGTQYF; CDR3nt: TGTGCCAGCAGCCGGACAGGGGGAACCCAGTACTTC
v_gene: TRBV10-3; d_gene: TRBD1; j_gene: TRBJ2-2; abundance: few; CDR3aa: CATDRVGTGELFF; CDR3nt: TGTGCCACGGACAGGGTTGGAACCGGGGAGCTGTTTTTT
v_gene: TRBV7-2; d_gene: -; j_gene: TRBJ2-5; abundance: -; CDR3aa: CASSLAGSHKETQYF; CDR3nt: TGTGCCAGCAGCTTAGCGGGGAGCCATAAAGAGACCCAGTACTTC
v_gene: TRBV12-3/TRBV12-4; d_gene: -; j_gene: TRBJ2-3; abundance: few; CDR3aa: CASSFAAGADTQYF; CDR3nt: TGTGCCAGCAGTTTTGCTGCGGGCGCAGATACGCAGTATTTT
v_gene: TRBV6-5; d_gene: -; j_gene: TRBJ2-7; abundance: many; CDR3aa: CASSYGRRDIYEQYF; CDR3nt: TGTGCCAGCAGTTATGGGAGACGGGATATCTACGAGCAGTACTTC
v_gene: TRBV29-1; d_gene: TRBD1; j_gene: TRBJ1-2; abundance: -; CDR3aa: CSADRGYGYTF; CDR3nt: TGCAGCGCTGACAGGGGCTATGGCTACACCTTC
v_gene: TRBV7-9; d_gene: TRBD1; j_gene: TRBJ2-7; abundance: -; CDR3aa: CASSLSGQAGHEQYF; CDR3nt: TGTGCCAGCAGCTTATCCGGACAGGCTGGGCACGAGCAGTACTTC
v_gene: TRBV12-3/TRBV12-4; d_gene: TRBD1; j_gene: TRBJ1-2; abundance: -; CDR3aa: CASSRTTRGSNYGYTF; CDR3nt: TGTGCCAGCAGTCGAACCACCAGGGGGTCAAACTATGGCTACACCTTC
v_gene: TRBV7-6; d_gene: TRBD2; j_gene: TRBJ2-1; abundance: -; CDR3aa: CASRDTSGGTHNEQFF; CDR3nt: TGTGCCAGCAGGGATACTAGCGGGGGGACCCACAATGAGCAGTTCTTC
v_gene: TRBV30; d_gene: -; j_gene: TRBJ1-1; abundance: -; CDR3aa: CASMSNTEAFF; CDR3nt: TGTGCCTCCATGTCCAACACTGAAGCTTTCTTT
v_gene: TRBV11-2; d_gene: -; j_gene: TRBJ2-3; abundance: many; CDR3aa: CASSWAWAPTQYF; CDR3nt: TGTGCCAGCAGCTGGGCATGGGCCCCAACGCAGTATTTT
v_gene: TRBV4-1; d_gene: -; j_gene: TRBJ1-6; abundance: many; CDR3aa: CASSQALVSPLHF; CDR3nt: TGCGCCAGCAGCCAAGCTCTGGTATCACCCCTCCACTTT
v_gene: TRBV11-1; d_gene: TRBD1; j_gene: TRBJ1-2; abundance: -; CDR3aa: CASSPSDRGNYGYTF; CDR3nt: TGTGCCAGCAGCCCATCCGACAGGGGCAACTATGGCTACACCTTC
v_gene: TRBV24-1; d_gene: -; j_gene: TRBJ1-5; abundance: -; CDR3aa: CATSEEGGQPQHF; CDR3nt: TGTGCCACCAGTGAGGAGGGTGGGCAGCCCCAGCATTTT
v_gene: TRBV6-2/TRBV6-3; d_gene: -; j_gene: TRBJ1-5; abundance: -; CDR3aa: CASSYTFNSNQPQHF; CDR3nt: TGTGCCAGCAGTTACACCTTCAATTCAAACCAGCCCCAGCATTTT
v_gene: TRBV2; d_gene: TRBD2; j_gene: TRBJ2-2; abundance: -; CDR3aa: CASSELAGGTGELFF; CDR3nt: TGTGCCAGCAGTGAACTAGCGGGGGGCACCGGGGAGCTGTTTTTT
v_gene: TRBV4-3; d_gene: TRBD2; j_gene: TRBJ2-1; abundance: many; CDR3aa: CASSQASSGVHEQFF; CDR3nt: TGCGCCAGCAGCCAGGCTTCTAGCGGGGTACATGAGCAGTTCTTC
v_gene: TRBV7-2; d_gene: TRBD2; j_gene: TRBJ2-7; abundance: many; CDR3aa: CASSIRTGGSYEQYF; CDR3nt: TGTGCCAGCAGCATTCGGACGGGAGGTTCCTACGAGCAGTACTTC
v_gene: TRBV24-1; d_gene: TRBD1; j_gene: TRBJ2-3; abundance: many; CDR3aa: CATSDPGQDNTDTQYF; CDR3nt: TGTGCCACCAGTGATCCGGGACAGGACAACACAGATACGCAGTATTTT
v_gene: TRBV7-3; d_gene: -; j_gene: TRBJ2-3; abundance: -; CDR3aa: CASSLLGLSDTQYF; CDR3nt: TGTGCCAGCAGCTTGCTGGGGCTTTCCGATACGCAGTATTTT